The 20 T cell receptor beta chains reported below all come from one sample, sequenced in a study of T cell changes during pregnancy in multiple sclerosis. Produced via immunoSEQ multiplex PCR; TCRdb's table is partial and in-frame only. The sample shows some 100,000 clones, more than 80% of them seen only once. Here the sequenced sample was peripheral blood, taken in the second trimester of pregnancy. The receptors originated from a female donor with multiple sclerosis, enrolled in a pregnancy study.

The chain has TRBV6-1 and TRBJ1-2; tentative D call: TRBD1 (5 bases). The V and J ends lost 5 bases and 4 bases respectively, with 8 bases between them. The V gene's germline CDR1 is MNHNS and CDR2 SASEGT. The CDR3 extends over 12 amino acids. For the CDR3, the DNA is TGTGCCAGCAGTTGGGACTTCTATGGCTACACCTTC. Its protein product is CASSWDFYGYTF.

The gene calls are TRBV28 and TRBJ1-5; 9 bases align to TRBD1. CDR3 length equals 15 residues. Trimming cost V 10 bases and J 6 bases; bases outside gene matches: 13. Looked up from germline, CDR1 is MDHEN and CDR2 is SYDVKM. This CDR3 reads CATVKPQGAVQPQHF. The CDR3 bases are TGTGCCACCGTAAAACCACAGGGGGCTGTTCAGCCCCAGCATTTT. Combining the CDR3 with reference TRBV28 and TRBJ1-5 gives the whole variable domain DVKVTQSSRYLVKRTGEKVFLECVQDMDHENMFWYRQDPGLGLRLIYFSYDVKMKEKGDIPEGYSVSREKKERFSLILESASTNQTSMYLCATVKPQGAVQPQHFGDGTRLSIL.

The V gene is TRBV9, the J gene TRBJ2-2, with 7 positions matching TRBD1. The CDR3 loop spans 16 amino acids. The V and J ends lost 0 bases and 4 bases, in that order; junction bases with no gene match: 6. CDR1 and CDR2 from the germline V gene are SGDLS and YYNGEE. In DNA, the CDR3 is TGTGCCAGCAGCGTAGTGGGGGACAGTCTCACCGGGGAGCTGTTTTTT. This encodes CASSVVGDSLTGELFF.

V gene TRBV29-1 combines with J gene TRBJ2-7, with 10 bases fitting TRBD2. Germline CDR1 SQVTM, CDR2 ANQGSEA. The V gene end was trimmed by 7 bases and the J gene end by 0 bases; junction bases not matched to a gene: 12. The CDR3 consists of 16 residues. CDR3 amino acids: CSGTGGSGGSSYEQYF. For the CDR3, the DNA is TGCAGCGGTACCGGTGGTAGCGGGGGGAGCTCCTACGAGCAGTACTTC.

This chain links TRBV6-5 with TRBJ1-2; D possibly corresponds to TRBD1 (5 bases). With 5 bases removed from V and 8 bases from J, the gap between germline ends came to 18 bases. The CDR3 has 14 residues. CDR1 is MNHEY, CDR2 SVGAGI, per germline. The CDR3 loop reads CASSRQILGLGYTF. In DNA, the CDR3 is TGTGCCAGCAGTCGACAGATTTTGGGCTTAGGCTACACCTTC.

The CDR3 loop reads CASSPQGGYEKLFF. The CDR3, as DNA: TGTGCCAGCAGCCCACAGGGTGGCTATGAAAAACTGTTTTTT. The rearrangement links TRBV6-1 to TRBJ1-4; tentatively, D is TRBD1 (6 bases). Looked up from germline, CDR1 is MNHNS and CDR2 is SASEGT. With 6 bases removed from V and 6 bases from J, the gap between germline ends came to 14 bases. The CDR3 contains 14 residues.

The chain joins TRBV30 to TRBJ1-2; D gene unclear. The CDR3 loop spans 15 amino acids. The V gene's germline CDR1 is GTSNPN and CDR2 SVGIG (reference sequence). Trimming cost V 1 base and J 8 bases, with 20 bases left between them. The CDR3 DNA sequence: TGTGCCTGGAGTGCCGCCCGGCCGGGAGAGACAGGCTACACCTTC. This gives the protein CAWSAARPGETGYTF.

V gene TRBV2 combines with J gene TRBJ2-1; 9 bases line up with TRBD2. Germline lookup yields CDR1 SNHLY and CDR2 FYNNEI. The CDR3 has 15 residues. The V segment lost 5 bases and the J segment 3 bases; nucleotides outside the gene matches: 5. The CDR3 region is CASSRSGGLYNEQFF. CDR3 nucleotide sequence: TGTGCCAGCAGTCGGAGCGGGGGGCTCTACAATGAGCAGTTCTTC.

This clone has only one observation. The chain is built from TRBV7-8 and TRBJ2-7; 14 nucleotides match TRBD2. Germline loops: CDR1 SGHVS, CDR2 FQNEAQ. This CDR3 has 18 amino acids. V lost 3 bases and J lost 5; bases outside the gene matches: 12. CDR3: CASSLGTSGRLSPHEQYF. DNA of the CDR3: TGTGCCAGCAGCTTGGGGACTAGCGGGAGACTTTCCCCCCACGAGCAGTACTTC.

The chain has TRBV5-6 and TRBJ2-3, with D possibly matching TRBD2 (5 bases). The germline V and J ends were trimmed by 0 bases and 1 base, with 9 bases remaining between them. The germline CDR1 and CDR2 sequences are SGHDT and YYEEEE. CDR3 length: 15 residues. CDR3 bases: TGTGCCAGCAGCTTGGCCGGGATCGGCACAGATACGCAGTATTTT. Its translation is CASSLAGIGTDTQYF.

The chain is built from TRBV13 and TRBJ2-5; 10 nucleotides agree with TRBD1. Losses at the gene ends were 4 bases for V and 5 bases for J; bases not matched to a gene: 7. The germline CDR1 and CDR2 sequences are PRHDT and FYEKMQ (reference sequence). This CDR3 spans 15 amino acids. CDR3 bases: TGTGCCAGCAGCTCCGGGACAGGGGTCCTCGAGACCCAGTACTTC. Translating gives CASSSGTGVLETQYF.

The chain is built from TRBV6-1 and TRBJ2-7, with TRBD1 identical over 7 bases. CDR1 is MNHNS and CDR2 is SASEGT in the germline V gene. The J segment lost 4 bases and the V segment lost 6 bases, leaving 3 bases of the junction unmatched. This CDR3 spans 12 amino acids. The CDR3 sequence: CASRGRGYEQYF. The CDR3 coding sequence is TGTGCCAGCAGGGGCAGGGGGTACGAGCAGTACTTC.

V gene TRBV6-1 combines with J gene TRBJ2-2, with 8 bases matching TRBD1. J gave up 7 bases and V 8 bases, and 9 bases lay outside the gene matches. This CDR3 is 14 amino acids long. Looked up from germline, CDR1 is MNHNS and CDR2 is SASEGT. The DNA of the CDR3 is TGTGCCAGCGGGGGTCAGGGGGCGATCGGGGAGCTGTTTTTT. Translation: CASGGQGAIGELFF.

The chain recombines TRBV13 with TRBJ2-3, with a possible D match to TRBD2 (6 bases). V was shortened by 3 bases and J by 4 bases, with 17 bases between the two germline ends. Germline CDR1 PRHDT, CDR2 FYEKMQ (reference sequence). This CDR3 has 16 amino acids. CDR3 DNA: TGTGCCAGCAGCTTTGGCGGGGCGAGGGGCCCAGATACGCAGTATTTT. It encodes CASSFGGARGPDTQYF. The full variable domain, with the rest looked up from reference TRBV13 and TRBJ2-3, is AAGVIQSPRHLIKEKRETATLKCYPIPRHDTVYWYQQGPGQDPQFLISFYEKMQSDKGSIPDRFSAQQFSDYHSELNMSSLELGDSALYFCASSFGGARGPDTQYFGPGTRLTVL.

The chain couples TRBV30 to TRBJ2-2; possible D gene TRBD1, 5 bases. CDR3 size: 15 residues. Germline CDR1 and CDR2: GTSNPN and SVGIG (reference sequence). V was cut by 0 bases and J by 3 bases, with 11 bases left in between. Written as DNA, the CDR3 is TGTGCCTGGAGTGTTCCCAGGGTGCACACCGGGGAGCTGTTTTTT. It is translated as CAWSVPRVHTGELFF.

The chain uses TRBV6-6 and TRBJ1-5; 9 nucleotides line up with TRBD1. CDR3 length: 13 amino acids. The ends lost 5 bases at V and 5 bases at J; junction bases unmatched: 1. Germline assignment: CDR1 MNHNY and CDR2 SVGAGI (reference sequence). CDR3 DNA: TGTGCCAGCAGTCGACAGGGGGATCAGCCCCAGCATTTT. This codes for CASSRQGDQPQHF.

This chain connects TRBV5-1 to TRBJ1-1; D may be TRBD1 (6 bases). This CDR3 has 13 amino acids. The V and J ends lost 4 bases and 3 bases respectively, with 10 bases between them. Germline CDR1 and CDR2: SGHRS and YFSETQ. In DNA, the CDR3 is TGCGCCAGCAGCATACAGGGTGACACTGAAGCTTTCTTT. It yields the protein CASSIQGDTEAFF.

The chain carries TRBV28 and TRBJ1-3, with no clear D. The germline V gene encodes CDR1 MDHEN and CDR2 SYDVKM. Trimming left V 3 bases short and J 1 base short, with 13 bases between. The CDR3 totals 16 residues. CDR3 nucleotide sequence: TGTGCCAGCAGTTTCGACGAGAGACTGTCTGGAAACACCATATATTTT. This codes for CASSFDERLSGNTIYF. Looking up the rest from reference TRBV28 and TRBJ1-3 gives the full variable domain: DVKVTQSSRYLVKRTGEKVFLECVQDMDHENMFWYRQDPGLGLRLIYFSYDVKMKEKGDIPEGYSVSREKKERFSLILESASTNQTSMYLCASSFDERLSGNTIYFGEGSWLTVV.

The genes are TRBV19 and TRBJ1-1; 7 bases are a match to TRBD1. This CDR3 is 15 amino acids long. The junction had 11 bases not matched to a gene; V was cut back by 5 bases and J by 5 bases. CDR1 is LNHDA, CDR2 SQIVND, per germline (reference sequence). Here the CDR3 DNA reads TGTGCCAGTAGTTCAGGGGGTCAGGGTAAGACTGAAGCTTTCTTT. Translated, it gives CASSSGGQGKTEAFF.

CDR3 coding DNA: TGTGCCTGGAGTCTAGGCTCCTACGAGCAGTACTTC. It yields the protein CAWSLGSYEQYF. This chain links TRBV30 with TRBJ2-7; D gene uncertain. The CDR3 is 12 amino acids. CDR1 GTSNPN and CDR2 SVGIG come from the germline V gene (reference sequence). V was clipped by 2 bases and J by 0 bases, with 5 bases between them.